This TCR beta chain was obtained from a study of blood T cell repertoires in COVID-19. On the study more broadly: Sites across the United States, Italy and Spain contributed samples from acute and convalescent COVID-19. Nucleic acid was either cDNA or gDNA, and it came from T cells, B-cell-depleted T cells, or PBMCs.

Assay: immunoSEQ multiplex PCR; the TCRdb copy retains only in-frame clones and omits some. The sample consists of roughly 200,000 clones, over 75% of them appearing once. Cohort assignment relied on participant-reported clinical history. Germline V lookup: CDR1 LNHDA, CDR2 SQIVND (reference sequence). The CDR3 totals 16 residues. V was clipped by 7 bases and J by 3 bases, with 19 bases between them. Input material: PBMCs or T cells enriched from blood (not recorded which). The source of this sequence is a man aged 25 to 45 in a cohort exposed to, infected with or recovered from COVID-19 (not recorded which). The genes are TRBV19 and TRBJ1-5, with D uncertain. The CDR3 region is CASIQGGSESNQPQHF. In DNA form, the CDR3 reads TGTGCCAGTATTCAAGGAGGGTCAGAATCCAATCAGCCCCAGCATTTT.